The T cell receptor (beta chain) described here comes from a study of cytotoxic CD8 clonotypes in ibrutinib-treated CLL. The CDR3 is 14 residues long. V lost 4 bases and J lost 0; bases outside the gene matches: 3. The germline CDR1 and CDR2 sequences are SGHDN and FVKESK. Using immunoSEQ multiplex PCR, the repertoire was profiled, and TCRdb retains in-frame clones only, with some absent. The data contain about 310,000 clones, 80% of them singletons. The chain is built from TRBV14 and TRBJ2-7; 7 positions agree with TRBD2. This sequence was found in a human donor with chronic lymphocytic leukemia. This specimen consisted of PBMCs, obtained before ibrutinib treatment. The CDR3 region is CASSPGLFSYEQYF. The CDR3 nucleotides read TGTGCCAGCAGCCCGGGACTATTCTCCTACGAGCAGTACTTC. Full variable domain (missing parts from reference TRBV14 and TRBJ2-7): EAGVTQFPSHSVIEKGQTVTLRCDPISGHDNLYWYRRVMGKEIKFLLHFVKESKQDESGMPNNRFLAERTGGTYSTLKVQPAELEDSGVYFCASSPGLFSYEQYFGPGTRLTVT.